Below, 21 T cell receptor beta chains from the same sample are listed, as sequenced in a study of T-cell memory formation after mild COVID-19. From the 5' RACE reads, TCRdb called clonotypes with MiXCR, one entry per CDR3 protein. Here the sample spans hundreds of thousands of distinct CDR3 sequences, approximately 20% being singletons. The sample consisted of PBMCs or a T cell subset sorted from them (not recorded which). These receptors were taken from an adult woman who had mild COVID-19 (a few samples of this study predate the infection). Cell type and time point are not known.

The chain joins TRBV9 to TRBJ2-2, with no clear D. V shed 0 bases and J shed 7 bases, with 13 bases lying between them. Looked up from germline, CDR1 is SGDLS and CDR2 is YYNGEE. This CDR3 has 15 residues. CDR3 amino acids: CASSVDRLSYGELFF. CDR3 sequence (DNA): TGTGCCAGCAGCGTAGATCGCTTATCTTACGGGGAGCTGTTTTTT.

The chain links TRBV12-5 to TRBJ2-7; D might be TRBD2 (5 bases). The V gene lost 5 bases and the J gene lost 6 bases, with 17 bases spanning the gap. Looked up from germline, CDR1 is LGHNT and CDR2 is FRNRAP. The CDR3 is 14 residues long. The chain's CDR3 is CASGGSGFHSEQYF. CDR3 DNA sequence: TGTGCTAGTGGTGGGTCGGGGTTCCACAGCGAGCAGTACTTC.

In this sample, this clonotype turned up a few times. V and J are TRBV12-3 or TRBV12-4 and TRBJ2-1, with 7 bases aligning to TRBD1. Trimming removed 5 bases from V and 3 bases from J; junction bases left unmatched: 4. This CDR3 has 14 residues. CDR3 protein: CASSRQGVYNEQFF. Here the CDR3 DNA reads TGTGCCAGCAGTCGACAGGGAGTCTACAATGAGCAGTTCTTC.

This clonotype came up a few times. The chain uses TRBV7-3 and TRBJ1-5; 7 nucleotides align to TRBD1. The CDR3 sequence is 15 residues long. CDR1 SGHTA and CDR2 FQGTGA come from the germline V gene. Trimming at V came to 5 bases and at J to 2 bases, leaving 6 bases not matched to a gene. CDR3 loop: CASSQTGTGNQPQHF. The CDR3 region has the DNA TGTGCCAGCAGCCAAACCGGGACAGGCAATCAGCCCCAGCATTTT.

This clonotype has just a few counts. The CDR3 sequence is CASSLELLRWQYF. DNA of the CDR3: TGTGCCAGCAGCTTAGAACTCTTGAGATGGCAGTATTTT. The V and J genes are TRBV7-9 and TRBJ2-3, with D uncertain. The CDR3 has 13 amino acids. CDR1 and CDR2 (germline): SEHNR, FQNEAQ (reference sequence). V dropped 1 base and J dropped 11 bases, with 13 bases sitting between them.

The CDR3 here is CASSFPGQGNEQYF. The CDR3 DNA reads as TGTGCCAGCAGTTTTCCTGGACAGGGGAACGAGCAGTACTTC. The gene calls are TRBV28 and TRBJ2-7, with 9 bases fitting TRBD1. CDR1 and CDR2 (germline): MDHEN, SYDVKM. V dropped 3 bases and J dropped 5; count of bases not matched to a gene: 5. The CDR3 extends over 14 amino acids.

The sample holds a few counts of this clonotype. This chain links TRBV11-2 with TRBJ2-1; D is possibly TRBD1 (6 bases). Trimming shortened V by 4 bases and J by 10 bases, and 14 bases separated the two germline ends. This CDR3 is built from 13 residues. The V gene's germline CDR1 is SGHAT and CDR2 FQNNGV. CDR3 bases: TGTGCCAGCAGCTCCCTAACCGGGACAGAGCAGTTCTTC. This gives the protein CASSSLTGTEQFF. The full variable domain, completed using reference TRBV11-2 and TRBJ2-1, is EAGVAQSPRYKIIEKRQSVAFWCNPISGHATLYWYQQILGQGPKLLIQFQNNGVVDDSQLPKDRFSAERLKGVDSTLKIQPAKLEDSAVYLCASSSLTGTEQFFGPGTRLTVL.

The sample holds a few counts of this clonotype. The chain has TRBV5-4 and TRBJ2-7; TRBD2 matches 14 bases. V shed 2 bases and J 4 bases; nucleotides not matched to a gene: 11. In germline, CDR1 is SGHNT, CDR2 YYREEE (reference sequence). The CDR3 sequence is 18 residues long. CDR3 DNA: TGTGCCAGCAGCTTAAGGCGGACTAGCGGGGGGCCTGTGTACGAGCAGTACTTC. Translating it yields CASSLRRTSGGPVYEQYF.

The chain uses TRBV9 and TRBJ2-7; D possibly corresponds to TRBD1 (5 bases). This CDR3 spans 16 amino acids. Trimming cost V 0 bases and J 5 bases, with 18 bases left between them. Germline assignment: CDR1 SGDLS and CDR2 YYNGEE. This CDR3 reads CASSVVGAVYTDEQYF. CDR3 nucleotides: TGTGCCAGCAGCGTAGTAGGGGCTGTTTATACCGACGAGCAGTACTTC.

This clonotype was counted between two and nine times. The chain joins TRBV4-1 to TRBJ1-1, with 8 bases lining up with TRBD1. The CDR3 extends over 16 amino acids. CDR1 MGHRA and CDR2 YSYEKL come from the germline V gene. J was trimmed by 5 bases and V by 6 bases; bases with no gene match: 14. CDR3 in amino acids: CASRLDRQGFRTEAFF. CDR3 DNA sequence: TGCGCCAGCAGGCTAGACCGACAGGGGTTTAGGACTGAAGCTTTCTTT.

V and J are TRBV27 and TRBJ2-5; no reliable D call. The CDR3 sequence is 13 residues long. V lost 5 bases and J 2 bases, leaving 9 bases between the germline ends. CDR1 MNHEY and CDR2 SMNVEV come from the germline V gene (reference sequence). DNA of the CDR3: TGTGCCAGCAGTCGCCCTCCACAAGAGACCCAGTACTTC. This translates into CASSRPPQETQYF.

The CDR3: CASSQEGVWTSGGAGEQFF. The CDR3 coding sequence is TGTGCCAGCAGCCAAGAAGGGGTTTGGACTAGCGGGGGGGCTGGTGAGCAGTTCTTC. The V gene is TRBV3-1, the J gene TRBJ2-1; 15 bases align to TRBD2. V lost 0 bases to trimming and J lost 9 bases; unmatched junction nucleotides: 12. Germline-derived CDR1 and CDR2 are LGHDT and YNNKEL (reference sequence). The CDR3 totals 19 residues.

This chain connects TRBV6-5 to TRBJ2-7; perhaps TRBD1 as D (7 bases). CDR1 and CDR2 from the germline V gene are MNHEY and SVGAGI. The CDR3 length is 15 residues. Trimming took 2 bases from V and 4 from J, leaving 15 bases between them. The CDR3, as DNA: TGTGCCAGCAGTTACGGAGGGGGACAGAATTACGAGCAGTACTTC. Its translation: CASSYGGGQNYEQYF.

This clonotype was detected a few times. The chain combines TRBV7-9 with TRBJ2-3, with unresolved D. This CDR3 has 13 amino acids. Trimming left V 4 bases short and J 4 bases short, with 9 bases between. Germline CDR1 SEHNR, CDR2 FQNEAQ (reference sequence). The CDR3 region has the DNA TGTGCCAGCAGCTCCCAATTGCCAGATACGCAGTATTTT. Protein product: CASSSQLPDTQYF.

This clonotype appeared a few times. V is TRBV20-1 and J is TRBJ1-1; no definite D call. Trimming removed 8 bases from V and 5 bases from J, with 12 bases in between. The length of the CDR3 is 11 residues. In germline, CDR1 is DFQATT, CDR2 SNEGSKA (reference sequence). The CDR3 is CSIRGGTEAFF. CDR3 nucleotides: TGCAGTATTCGGGGAGGGACTGAAGCTTTCTTT.

The chain employs TRBV20-1 and TRBJ2-1, with D unresolved. The V gene lost 3 bases and the J gene lost 10 bases, with 10 bases spanning the gap. Looked up from germline, CDR1 is DFQATT and CDR2 is SNEGSKA (reference sequence). CDR3 length equals 11 residues. This CDR3 is CSASDWEEQFF. The CDR3 nucleotides read TGCAGTGCTAGCGATTGGGAAGAGCAGTTCTTC.

The chain joins TRBV7-9 to TRBJ1-6; D perhaps matches TRBD1 (6 bases). Trimming took off 5 bases at V and 4 bases at J, with 12 bases between the two ends. Germline CDR1 reads SEHNR; CDR2 reads FQNEAQ (reference sequence). The CDR3 has 15 amino acids. CDR3: CASSPLQGYNSPLHF. The CDR3 DNA is TGTGCCAGCAGCCCTTTACAGGGATATAATTCACCCCTCCACTTT.

V and J are TRBV27 and TRBJ2-3; weak D call: TRBD2 (5 bases). This CDR3 has 14 residues. V lost 6 bases, J lost 3 bases, and 13 bases lay in between. Germline CDR1 and CDR2: MNHEY and SMNVEV (reference sequence). CDR3 in amino acids: CASRGRPGTDTQYF. The CDR3, as DNA: TGTGCCAGCAGAGGTAGACCGGGGACAGATACGCAGTATTTT.

This clonotype has more than one count but fewer than ten. The chain has TRBV12-3 or TRBV12-4 and TRBJ1-2; D ambiguous. V was cut by 4 bases and J by 8 bases, with 17 bases left in between. The CDR3 runs 14 residues. The CDR3 DNA reads as TGTGCCAGCAGTTGGGGAGGTTGGGAGAACGGCTACACCTTC. As protein: CASSWGGWENGYTF.

This chain links TRBV12-3 or TRBV12-4 with TRBJ2-1, with a weak D call TRBD1 (6 bases). The ends were cut back, 6 bases at V and 6 bases at J, with 12 bases in the middle. The CDR3 has 13 residues. CDR3 nucleotide sequence: TGTGCCAGCAGCCGACAGGAATCCAATGAGCAGTTCTTC. Its protein product is CASSRQESNEQFF.

CDR3 DNA sequence: TGTGCCAGCAGCCAAGGCGGGGGGGAAGCTTTCTTT. Its translation: CASSQGGGEAFF. V is TRBV3-1 and J is TRBJ1-1, with D perhaps matching TRBD1 (5 bases). Germline-derived CDR1 and CDR2 are LGHDT and YNNKEL (reference sequence). The CDR3 is 12 residues long. Trimming left V 1 base short and J 8 bases short, with 8 bases between. Using reference TRBV3-1 and TRBJ1-1 for the parts outside the CDR3, the full variable domain is DTAVSQTPKYLVTQMGNDKSIKCEQNLGHDTMYWYKQDSKKFLKIMFSYNNKELIINETVPNRFSPKSPDKAHLNLHINSLELGDSAVYFCASSQGGGEAFFGQGTRLTVV.